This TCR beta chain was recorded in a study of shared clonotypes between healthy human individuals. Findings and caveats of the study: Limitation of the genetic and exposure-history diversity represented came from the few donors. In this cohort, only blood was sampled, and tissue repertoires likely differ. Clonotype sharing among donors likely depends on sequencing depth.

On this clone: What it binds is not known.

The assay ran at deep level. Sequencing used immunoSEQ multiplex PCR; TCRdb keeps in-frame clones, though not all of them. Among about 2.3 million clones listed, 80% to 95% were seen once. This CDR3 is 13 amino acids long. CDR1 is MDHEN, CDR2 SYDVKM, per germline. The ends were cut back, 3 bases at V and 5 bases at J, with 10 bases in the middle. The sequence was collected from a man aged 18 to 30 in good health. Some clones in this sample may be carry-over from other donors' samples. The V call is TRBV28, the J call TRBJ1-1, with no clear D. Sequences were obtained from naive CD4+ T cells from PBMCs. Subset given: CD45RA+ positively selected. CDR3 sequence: CASSLRVWTEAFF. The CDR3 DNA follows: TGTGCCAGCAGTTTGAGGGTATGGACTGAAGCTTTCTTT.